This T cell receptor beta chain derives from a study of blood T cells in healthy people across ages. This clonotype was observed a few times. Its antigen is still unknown. With a J-beta primer mix and a sample-barcoded 5' primer, a second PCR ran about 7 to 11 cycles. TCRdb reprocessed the 5' RACE reads via MiXCR and lists one record per CDR3 protein. There are approximately 1.5 million distinct CDR3 sequences in the sample; approximately 32% occur only once, and approximately 10% lies in the top ten. Each donor had around 9.2 milliliters of peripheral blood drawn. The study, taken as a whole, reports: The long-lived group displayed more naive CD4+ cells, plus higher diversity, than the aged donors did.

CDR1 SGHTA and CDR2 FQGNSA come from the germline V gene. This CDR3 has 17 amino acids. Trimming pared 1 base from V and 2 bases from J, leaving 16 bases between. The sequence was collected from a woman under 40 in good health. The rearrangement joins TRBV7-2 to TRBJ2-3; tentative D call: TRBD2 (6 bases). The sequenced sample consisted of blood. The CDR3 DNA sequence: TGTGCCAGCAGCTTAGGAATTTCGGGAGCCTACACAGATACGCAGTATTTT. Translation gives CASSLGISGAYTDTQYF.